Listed below are T cell receptor beta chains from one sample, sequenced in a study of cytomegalovirus exposure and HLA in healthy donors. Profiling relied on immunoSEQ multiplex PCR, and the TCRdb table lists in-frame clones only, not all of them. Among 110,000 or so clones listed, approximately 81% were seen once. The sample consisted of PBMCs. The receptors come from a woman in her 30s in good health and CMV-seronegative. Each CDR3 is given with its conserved first and last residue. The D gene is left open where the match is weak.

J gene,V gene,D gene,CDR3 protein,CDR3 DNA
TRBJ1-2,TRBV7-7,TRBD1,CASSTDRDSCGYTF,TGTGCTAGCAGCACGGACCGGGACAGCTGTGGCTACACCTTC
TRBJ2-1,TRBV7-3,NA,CASSSQGGYEQFF,TGTGCCAGCAGCTCTCAGGGGGGCTATGAGCAGTTCTTC
TRBJ2-2,TRBV19,TRBD1,CASSTPGGRGSGELFF,TGTGCCAGTAGTACTCCAGGGGGCCGGGGGAGCGGGGAGCTGTTTTTT
TRBJ2-3,TRBV5-1,TRBD2,CASSLDLAGGSDTQYF,TGCGCCAGCAGCCTAGACCTAGCGGGAGGGTCAGATACGCAGTATTTT
TRBJ1-1,TRBV5-5,NA,CASSLEEWGGNTEAFF,TGTGCCAGCAGCTTGGAAGAGTGGGGCGGGAACACTGAAGCTTTCTTT
TRBJ2-5,TRBV7-3,NA,CASSRTTGVQETQYF,TGTGCCAGCAGTCGAACGACAGGAGTACAAGAGACCCAGTACTTC
TRBJ2-7,TRBV5-1,TRBD2,CASSPTSGAYEQYF,TGCGCCAGCAGTCCGACTAGCGGAGCCTACGAGCAGTACTTC
TRBJ2-1,TRBV9,NA,CASSLDGSSYNEQFF,TGTGCCAGCAGCTTAGATGGGAGTTCCTACAATGAGCAGTTCTTC
TRBJ1-2,TRBV28,NA,CASTQGQVKNGYTF,TGTGCCAGCACCCAGGGACAAGTAAAAAATGGCTACACCTTC
TRBJ2-2,TRBV11-3,NA,CASSFSPTGELFF,TGTGCCAGCAGCTTCAGTCCGACCGGGGAGCTGTTTTTT
TRBJ2-1,TRBV5-1,TRBD2,CASSLAAGEYNEQFF,TGCGCCAGCAGCTTGGCGGCGGGAGAGTACAATGAGCAGTTCTTC
TRBJ2-3,TRBV7-2,TRBD2,CASSRFIAGAADTQYF,TGTGCCAGCAGCCGATTTATAGCGGGAGCGGCAGATACGCAGTATTTT
TRBJ2-1,TRBV5-4,TRBD1,CASSPKVGTGRNEQFF,TGTGCCAGCAGCCCCAAGGTAGGGACAGGGCGCAATGAGCAGTTCTTC
TRBJ1-1,TRBV5-5,NA,CASSWGGRGPNTEAFF,TGTGCCAGCAGCTGGGGGGGTAGAGGGCCGAACACTGAAGCTTTCTTT